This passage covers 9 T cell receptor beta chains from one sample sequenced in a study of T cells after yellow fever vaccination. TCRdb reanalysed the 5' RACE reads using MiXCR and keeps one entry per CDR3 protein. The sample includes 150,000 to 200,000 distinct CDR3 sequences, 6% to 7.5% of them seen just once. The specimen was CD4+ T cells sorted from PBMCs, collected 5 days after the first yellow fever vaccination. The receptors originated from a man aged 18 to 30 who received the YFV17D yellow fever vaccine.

CDR3 sequence reads: CASSQEHGRGSPLHF. The CDR3 nucleotides are TGTGCCAGCAGCCAAGAACACGGTCGGGGATCACCCCTCCACTTT. The chain joins TRBV4-2 to TRBJ1-6; the D is unclear. This CDR3 is 15 amino acids long. CDR1 and CDR2 (germline): LGHNA, YNFKEQ. Trimming removed 0 bases from V and 10 bases from J, with 13 bases in between.

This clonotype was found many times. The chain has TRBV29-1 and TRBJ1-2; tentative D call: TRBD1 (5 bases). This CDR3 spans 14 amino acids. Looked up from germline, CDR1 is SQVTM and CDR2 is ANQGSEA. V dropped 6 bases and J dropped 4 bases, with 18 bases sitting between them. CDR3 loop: CSVRRIAGSYGYTF. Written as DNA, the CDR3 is TGCAGCGTCCGACGAATTGCAGGGTCCTATGGCTACACCTTC.

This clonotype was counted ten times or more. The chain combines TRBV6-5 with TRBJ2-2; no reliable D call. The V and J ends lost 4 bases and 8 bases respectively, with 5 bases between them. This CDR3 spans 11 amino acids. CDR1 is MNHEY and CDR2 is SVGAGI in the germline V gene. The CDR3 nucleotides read TGTGCCAGCAGTTTCGTAGGGGAGCTGTTTTTT. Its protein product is CASSFVGELFF.

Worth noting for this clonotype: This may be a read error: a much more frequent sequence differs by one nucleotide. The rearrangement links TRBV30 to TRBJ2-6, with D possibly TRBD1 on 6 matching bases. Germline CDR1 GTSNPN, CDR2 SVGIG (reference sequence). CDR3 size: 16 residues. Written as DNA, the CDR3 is TGTGCCTGGAGTCCGGGCGCGGGCCTGGGGGCCAACGTCCTGGCTTTC. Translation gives CAWSPGAGLGANVLAF.

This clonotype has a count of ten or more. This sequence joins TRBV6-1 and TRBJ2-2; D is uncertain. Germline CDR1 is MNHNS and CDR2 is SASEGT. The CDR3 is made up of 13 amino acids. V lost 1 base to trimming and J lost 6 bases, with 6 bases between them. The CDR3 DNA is TGTGCCAGCAGTGAAGTTGAGCCCGGGGAGCTGTTTTTT. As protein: CASSEVEPGELFF.

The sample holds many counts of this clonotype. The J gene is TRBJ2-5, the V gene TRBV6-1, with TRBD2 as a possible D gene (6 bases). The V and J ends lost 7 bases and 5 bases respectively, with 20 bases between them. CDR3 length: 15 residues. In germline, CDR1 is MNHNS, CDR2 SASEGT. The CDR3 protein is CASTLGGAGQETQYF. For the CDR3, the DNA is TGTGCCAGCACCCTAGGAGGGGCCGGGCAGGAGACCCAGTACTTC.

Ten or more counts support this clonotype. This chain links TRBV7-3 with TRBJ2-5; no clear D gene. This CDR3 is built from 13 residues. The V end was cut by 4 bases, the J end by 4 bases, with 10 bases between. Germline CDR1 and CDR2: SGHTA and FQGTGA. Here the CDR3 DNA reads TGTGCCAGCAGCTATGTCAGTGGAGAGACCCAGTACTTC. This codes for CASSYVSGETQYF.

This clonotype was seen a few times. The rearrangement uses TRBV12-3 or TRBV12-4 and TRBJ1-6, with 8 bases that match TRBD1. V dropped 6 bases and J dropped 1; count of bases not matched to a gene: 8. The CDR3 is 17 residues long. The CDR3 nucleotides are TGTGCCAGCAGGACCCCGGACAGGGATTCCTATAATTCACCCCTCCACTTT. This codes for CASRTPDRDSYNSPLHF.

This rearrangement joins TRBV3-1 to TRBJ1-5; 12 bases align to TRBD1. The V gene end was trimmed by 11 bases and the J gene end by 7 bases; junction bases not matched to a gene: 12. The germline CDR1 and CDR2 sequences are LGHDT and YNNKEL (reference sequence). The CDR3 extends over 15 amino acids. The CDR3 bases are TGTGCCTGCTGCTGGGGACAGGGGGCGAGGCAGCCCCAGCATTTT. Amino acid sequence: CACCWGQGARQPQHF.